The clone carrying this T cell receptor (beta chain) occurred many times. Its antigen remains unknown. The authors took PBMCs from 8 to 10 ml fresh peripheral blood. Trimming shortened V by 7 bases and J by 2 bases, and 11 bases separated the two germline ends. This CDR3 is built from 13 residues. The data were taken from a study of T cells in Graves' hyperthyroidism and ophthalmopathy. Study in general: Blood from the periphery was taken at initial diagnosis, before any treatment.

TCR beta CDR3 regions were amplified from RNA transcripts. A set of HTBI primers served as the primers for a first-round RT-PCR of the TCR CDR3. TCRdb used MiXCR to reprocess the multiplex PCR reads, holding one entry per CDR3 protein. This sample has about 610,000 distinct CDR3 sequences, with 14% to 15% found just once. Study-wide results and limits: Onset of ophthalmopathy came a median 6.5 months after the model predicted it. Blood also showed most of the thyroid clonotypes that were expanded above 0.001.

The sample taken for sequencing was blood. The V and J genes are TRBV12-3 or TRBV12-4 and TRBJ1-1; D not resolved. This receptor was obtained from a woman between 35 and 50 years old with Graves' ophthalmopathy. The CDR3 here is CASTNSGNTEAFF. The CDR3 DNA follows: TGTGCCAGCACCAACTCGGGAAACACTGAAGCTTTCTTT.